The 32 T cell receptor beta chains reported below all come from one sample, sequenced in a study of blood T cells in healthy people across ages. A second PCR of about 6 to 12 cycles used a sample-barcoded 5' primer and a J-beta primer mix. TCRdb ran MiXCR on the 5' RACE reads and lists one entry per CDR3 protein. The sample shows hundreds of thousands of distinct CDR3 sequences, 58% of them seen only once. The sample was blood. The receptor set was obtained from a man aged 55-75 years in good health.

The chain recombines TRBV24-1 with TRBJ2-5, with 11 bases fitting TRBD2. Trimming removed 12 bases from V and 0 bases from J; junction bases left unmatched: 8. CDR1 and CDR2 (germline): KGHDR, SFDVKD. CDR3 length: 15 amino acids. CDR3 bases: TGTGCCGCCCGAGGGGGACTAGCGGACCAAGAGACCCAGTACTTC. It yields the protein CAARGGLADQETQYF.

This CDR3 reads CASSQGRGGSGANVLTF. The CDR3 nucleotides read TGCGCCAGCAGCCAAGGGCGCGGCGGGTCTGGGGCCAACGTCCTGACTTTC. V gene TRBV4-1 combines with J gene TRBJ2-6, with a possible D match to TRBD2 (5 bases). Germline values: CDR1 MGHRA, CDR2 YSYEKL. V was shortened by 1 base and J by 1 base, with 11 bases between the two germline ends. CDR3 length: 17 residues.

This chain joins TRBV25-1 and TRBJ2-5; possible D gene TRBD2, 5 bases. TRBJ2-7 matches the DNA end more closely, so the J call is doubtful. The CDR3 has 15 amino acids. Looked up from germline, CDR1 is MGHDK and CDR2 is SYGVNS. DNA for the CDR3: TGTGCCAGCAGGAGCACGGTACTGGGGAGTCTCGAGCAGTACTTC. This codes for CASRSTVLGSLEQYF.

The chain uses TRBV27 and TRBJ2-7; possibly TRBD1 or TRBD2 for D (5 bases each). Germline V gene sequence: CDR1 MNHEY, CDR2 SMNVEV (reference sequence). The V end lost 7 bases, the J end lost 5 bases, and 15 bases lay between the germline ends. The CDR3 is 13 residues long. CDR3 amino acids: CASKGRPRNEQYF. DNA for the CDR3: TGTGCCAGCAAGGGACGGCCTCGGAACGAGCAGTACTTC.

This chain uses TRBV6-4 with TRBJ2-1; tentatively, D is TRBD1 (6 bases). Trimming took off 0 bases at V and 0 bases at J, with 12 bases between the two ends. Germline V gene lookup returns CDR1 MRHNA and CDR2 SNTAGT. The CDR3 length is 17 residues. CDR3 loop: CASSDSTDRSSYNEQFF. CDR3 DNA sequence: TGTGCCAGCAGTGACTCGACAGACAGGAGCTCCTACAATGAGCAGTTCTTC.

Details on this clonotype: The germline gene is not matched at one end of the junction; a read error may be the cause. The chain carries TRBV5-1 and TRBJ2-4, with D tentatively TRBD2 (5 bases). This CDR3 has 15 amino acids. Per the germline V gene, CDR1 is SGHRS and CDR2 is YFSETQ. The CDR3 DNA reads as TGCGCCAGCAGCTTGGACAGTCTAGCCAAATACATTCAGTACTTC. Translating it yields CASSLDSLAKYIQYF.

This chain joins TRBV15 and TRBJ2-1, with D hard to call. V was trimmed by 4 bases and J by 13 bases, leaving 17 bases between them. The CDR3 length is 13 residues. Looked up from germline, CDR1 is LNHNV and CDR2 is YYDKDF (reference sequence). The CDR3 loop reads CATSTTRTAAQFF. DNA of the CDR3: TGTGCCACCAGCACTACTCGGACCGCCGCTCAGTTCTTC.

The rearrangement joins TRBV20-1 to TRBJ2-5; 8 positions agree with TRBD2. CDR3 length: 13 residues. With 3 bases clipped from V and 5 bases from J, the junction kept 5 bases outside the gene matches. Germline values: CDR1 DFQATT, CDR2 SNEGSKA (reference sequence). The CDR3 loop reads CSASGGGVETQYF. The CDR3 DNA sequence: TGCAGTGCTAGCGGGGGGGGTGTGGAGACCCAGTACTTC.

The CDR3 here is CASSYGTSGEQETQYF. The CDR3 DNA is TGTGCCAGCAGTTACGGGACTAGCGGGGAACAAGAGACCCAGTACTTC. The chain couples TRBV6-6 to TRBJ2-5; 13 bases line up with TRBD2. Per the germline V gene, CDR1 is MNHNY and CDR2 is SVGAGI (reference sequence). V dropped 2 bases and J dropped 2; count of bases not matched to a gene: 2. The CDR3 totals 16 residues.

The J gene is TRBJ1-1, the V gene TRBV6-1; 9 bases are shared with TRBD1. The CDR3 covers 15 residues. In germline, CDR1 is MNHNS, CDR2 SASEGT. The junction had 4 bases not matched to a gene; V was cut back by 1 base and J by 4 bases. The CDR3 spells CASSEVTGGRTEAFF. CDR3 nucleotides: TGTGCCAGCAGTGAAGTTACAGGGGGCCGCACTGAAGCTTTCTTT.

The J gene is TRBJ2-1, the V gene TRBV2; a weak D match, TRBD1 (6 bases). Looked up from germline, CDR1 is SNHLY and CDR2 is FYNNEI. Trimming stripped 10 bases from V and 1 base from J, with 11 bases between. The length of the CDR3 is 13 residues. CDR3 sequence: CATQGGSYNEQFF. The CDR3 nucleotides are TGTGCCACGCAAGGGGGTTCCTACAATGAGCAGTTCTTC.

The rearrangement uses TRBV28 and TRBJ1-2, with 8 positions matching TRBD1. The CDR3 contains 14 residues. From germline, CDR1 is MDHEN and CDR2 SYDVKM. The trim removed 2 bases at V and 7 bases at J, leaving 6 bases unmatched. Here the CDR3 reads CASSLPDRGGGYTF. In nucleotides, the CDR3 is TGTGCCAGCAGTTTACCCGACAGGGGCGGTGGCTACACCTTC.

Written as DNA, the CDR3 is TGTGCCAGCAGCCGACAGGACGGCTACGAGCAGTACTTC. It is translated as CASSRQDGYEQYF. The V gene is TRBV3-1, the J gene TRBJ2-7, with TRBD1 as a possible D gene (6 bases). CDR3 length: 13 amino acids. Germline loops: CDR1 LGHDT, CDR2 YNNKEL (reference sequence). V shed 4 bases and J shed 3 bases, with 10 bases lying between them.

To note about this clonotype: Being one base from a much bigger clone, this may be a read error. This rearrangement joins TRBV4-2 to TRBJ2-1, with a possible D match to TRBD1 (5 bases). V was pared by 3 bases and J by 8 bases, with 14 bases between. The CDR3 loop spans 14 amino acids. Germline CDR1 is LGHNA and CDR2 is YNFKEQ. The CDR3 spells CASSQKIDSHEQFF. CDR3 nucleotide sequence: TGTGCCAGCAGCCAGAAAATCGACAGTCATGAGCAGTTCTTC.

This chain connects TRBV7-9 to TRBJ2-1; D gene ambiguous. Germline CDR1 and CDR2: SEHNR and FQNEAQ (reference sequence). The CDR3 extends over 17 amino acids. V was trimmed by 2 bases and J by 4 bases, leaving 18 bases between them. CDR3 region: CASSLRRGSRPYNEQFF. The CDR3 DNA follows: TGTGCCAGCAGCTTACGACGCGGCAGCCGGCCTTACAATGAGCAGTTCTTC.

The V and J genes are TRBV20-1 and TRBJ2-7, with 11 bases aligning to TRBD2. V lost 3 bases to trimming and J lost 5 bases; unmatched junction nucleotides: 9. Germline V gene data show CDR1 as DFQATT and CDR2 as SNEGSKA (reference sequence). The CDR3 consists of 15 residues. This CDR3 reads CSARGWASGRNEQYF. Here the CDR3 DNA reads TGCAGTGCTAGGGGATGGGCTAGCGGGAGGAACGAGCAGTACTTC.

This clonotype came up a few times. The V gene is TRBV25-1, the J gene TRBJ2-5, with 8 bases matching TRBD1. Germline V CDR1 and CDR2: MGHDK, SYGVNS. The V and J ends lost 3 bases and 5 bases, in that order; junction bases with no gene match: 8. This CDR3 has 15 residues. The CDR3: CASSEWSGGLETQYF. DNA of the CDR3: TGTGCCAGCAGTGAGTGGTCAGGGGGCCTGGAGACCCAGTACTTC.

This clonotype was observed a few times. The V call is TRBV5-1, the J call TRBJ2-5, with 8 bases that match TRBD1. Trimming at V came to 6 bases and at J to 5 bases, leaving 6 bases not matched to a gene. Germline V lookup: CDR1 SGHRS, CDR2 YFSETQ. There are 13 residues in the CDR3. CDR3 in amino acids: CASNQGAEETQYF. The CDR3 coding sequence is TGCGCCAGCAATCAGGGGGCAGAGGAGACCCAGTACTTC.

The chain links TRBV15 to TRBJ2-5, with D perhaps matching TRBD1 or TRBD2 (5 bases each). The CDR3 totals 13 residues. Trimming took 5 bases from V and 4 from J, leaving 11 bases between them. Germline lookup yields CDR1 LNHNV and CDR2 YYDKDF (reference sequence). CDR3 DNA: TGTGCCACCAGCTGGGACCTAGGAGAGACCCAGTACTTC. Encoded protein: CATSWDLGETQYF.

The chain uses TRBV6-6 and TRBJ2-5; the match to TRBD2 covers 11 bases. CDR3 length: 16 amino acids. Germline V gene data show CDR1 as MNHNY and CDR2 as SVGAGI (reference sequence). V shed 4 bases, J shed 3 bases, and the junction held 7 bases outside the gene matches. CDR3: CASSSHIAGGKETQYF. The CDR3 nucleotides read TGTGCCAGCAGTTCCCACATAGCGGGGGGGAAAGAGACCCAGTACTTC.

This clonotype turned up a few times. The chain combines TRBV25-1 with TRBJ2-7; D is uncertain. Germline V gives CDR1 MGHDK, CDR2 SYGVNS. This CDR3 is built from 13 residues. V lost 2 bases to trimming and J lost 7 bases, with 12 bases between them. The CDR3 loop is CASSEVGRWEQYF. The CDR3 coding sequence is TGTGCCAGCAGTGAAGTAGGGCGGTGGGAGCAGTACTTC.

The chain joins TRBV10-3 to TRBJ2-5; weak D call: TRBD1 (5 bases). This CDR3 has 12 amino acids. V lost 7 bases and J lost 4, with 10 bases in between. Germline V CDR1 and CDR2: ENHRY, SYGVKD. CDR3 protein: CAIKKQGETQYF. CDR3 in DNA: TGTGCCATCAAGAAGCAGGGAGAGACCCAGTACTTC.

Written as DNA, the CDR3 is TGTGCCATCAAGGGCCCTTTGGAGACCCAGTACTTC. Protein sequence: CAIKGPLETQYF. The chain combines TRBV10-3 with TRBJ2-5; no clear D. CDR1 is ENHRY and CDR2 is SYGVKD in the germline V gene. Deletions cut 7 bases from V and 5 bases from J, with 11 bases between. The CDR3 loop spans 12 amino acids.

This clonotype was picked up a small number of times. The chain combines TRBV18 with TRBJ1-2, with D hard to call. The CDR3 has 14 amino acids. Trimming stripped 3 bases from V and 4 bases from J, with 12 bases between. CDR1 and CDR2 (germline): KGHSH, LQKENI. The CDR3 bases are TGTGCCAGCTCACCCGAGGACGGTGTCTATGGCTACACCTTC. It is translated as CASSPEDGVYGYTF.

This clonotype was found a few times. The chain recombines TRBV5-1 with TRBJ2-3; TRBD2 matches at 8 bases. CDR1 and CDR2 (germline): SGHRS, YFSETQ. V lost 6 bases and J lost 2; bases outside the gene matches: 8. The CDR3 totals 15 residues. The CDR3 DNA sequence: TGCGCCAGCACCGGGGGGGTAAGCCCCACAGATACGCAGTATTTT. Encoded protein: CASTGGVSPTDTQYF.

The genes are TRBV20-1 and TRBJ1-1; a possible D gene is TRBD1 (5 bases). V lost 3 bases, J lost 3 bases, and 14 bases lay in between. The length of the CDR3 is 14 residues. The germline CDR1 and CDR2 sequences are DFQATT and SNEGSKA (reference sequence). The CDR3 here is CSARGWGGDTEAFF. The CDR3 DNA sequence: TGCAGTGCTAGGGGGTGGGGGGGTGACACTGAAGCTTTCTTT.

This clonotype showed up just a few times. J is TRBJ2-7 and V is TRBV4-1, with TRBD2 identical over 8 bases. Germline V gene data show CDR1 as MGHRA and CDR2 as YSYEKL. This CDR3 is 17 amino acids long. The ends lost 4 bases at V and 4 bases at J; junction bases unmatched: 15. This CDR3 reads CASSLAMTGGAGYEQYF. Here the CDR3 DNA reads TGCGCCAGCAGCCTAGCGATGACCGGGGGGGCGGGTTACGAGCAGTACTTC.

CDR3 DNA: TGCGCCAGCAGCCAAGCCCGGAACGCGGCCTATGGCTACACCTTC. Translating gives CASSQARNAAYGYTF. The rearrangement uses TRBV4-1 and TRBJ1-2; no clear D gene. Germline-derived CDR1 and CDR2 are MGHRA and YSYEKL. V was cut by 1 base and J by 4 bases, with 13 bases left in between. The CDR3 totals 15 residues.

The chain combines TRBV7-9 with TRBJ2-1; D ambiguous. The CDR3 covers 12 residues. Trimming stripped 4 bases from V and 2 bases from J, with 3 bases between. CDR1 and CDR2 (germline): SEHNR, FQNEAQ (reference sequence). CDR3 bases: TGTGCCAGCAGCTACCCCTACAATGAGCAGTTCTTC. Protein product: CASSYPYNEQFF.

The gene calls are TRBV10-3 and TRBJ2-7; the match to TRBD2 covers 8 bases. Germline V gives CDR1 ENHRY, CDR2 SYGVKD. This CDR3 region has 15 residues. V lost 8 bases to trimming and J lost 2 bases; unmatched junction nucleotides: 11. This CDR3 is CAIGESGGPAYEQYF. In DNA, the CDR3 is TGTGCCATCGGGGAAAGCGGGGGACCAGCCTACGAGCAGTACTTC.

CDR3: CASSPRQVQGTEAFF. Here the CDR3 DNA reads TGTGCCAGCAGCCCCCGACAGGTCCAGGGCACTGAAGCTTTCTTT. The chain links TRBV14 to TRBJ1-1; D is perhaps TRBD1 (6 bases). CDR1 SGHDN and CDR2 FVKESK come from the germline V gene. The V and J ends lost 4 bases and 4 bases respectively, with 16 bases between them. The length of the CDR3 is 15 residues. Variable domain in full (rest from reference TRBV14 and TRBJ1-1): EAGVTQFPSHSVIEKGQTVTLRCDPISGHDNLYWYRRVMGKEIKFLLHFVKESKQDESGMPNNRFLAERTGGTYSTLKVQPAELEDSGVYFCASSPRQVQGTEAFFGQGTRLTVV.

The chain carries TRBV5-1 and TRBJ1-1; D ambiguous. Trimming shortened V by 4 bases and J by 3 bases, and 16 bases separated the two germline ends. Per the germline V gene, CDR1 is SGHRS and CDR2 is YFSETQ. This CDR3 spans 15 amino acids. Here the CDR3 DNA reads TGCGCCAGCAGCCCGGAAGGAGGGCGGGACACTGAAGCTTTCTTT. Its translation is CASSPEGGRDTEAFF.